What follows are 28 T cell receptor beta chains derived from one specimen sequenced in a study of response to subunit inactivated influenza vaccine. TCRdb re-called the RT-PCR reads with MiXCR, one entry per CDR3 protein. The top ten hold roughly 33% of the sample, which has under 200,000 distinct CDR3 sequences, over 8.5% seen once. Sequencing was performed on CD8+ T cells sorted from PBMCs, taken less than 25 months after vaccination. All receptors come from a man aged 45-69 years who received an inactivated influenza vaccine.

This chain links TRBV4-3 with TRBJ2-7, with D perhaps TRBD2 (6 bases). This CDR3 is 15 amino acids long. CDR1 LGHNA and CDR2 YSLEER come from the germline V gene. V gave up 3 bases and J gave up 1 base, with 13 bases separating them. The CDR3 sequence is CASSQRIAESYEQYF. The CDR3 DNA follows: TGCGCCAGCAGCCAGAGAATAGCGGAGTCCTACGAGCAGTACTTC.

This clonotype was observed many times. The V gene is TRBV4-3, the J gene TRBJ2-2; perhaps TRBD1 as D (5 bases). Trimming removed 1 base from V and 0 bases from J, with 15 bases in between. The CDR3 contains 18 residues. In germline, CDR1 is LGHNA, CDR2 YSLEER. The CDR3 protein is CASSQAPWQGSNTGELFF. The CDR3 nucleotides read TGCGCCAGCAGCCAAGCTCCCTGGCAGGGTTCGAACACCGGGGAGCTGTTTTTT.

The V call is TRBV12-3 or TRBV12-4, the J call TRBJ2-1; perhaps TRBD1 as D (5 bases). CDR3 length equals 16 residues. Trimming stripped 3 bases from V and 3 bases from J, with 15 bases between. This chain's CDR3 is CASSFRVGPLYNEQFF. The CDR3, as DNA: TGTGCCAGCAGTTTCAGGGTAGGCCCCCTCTACAATGAGCAGTTCTTC.

The chain couples TRBV5-1 to TRBJ2-1; perhaps TRBD1 as D (5 bases). From germline, CDR1 is SGHRS and CDR2 YFSETQ. This CDR3 has 14 residues. Deletions cut 1 base from V and 8 bases from J, with 13 bases between. The CDR3 region is CASSLRQGIDEQFF. CDR3 coding DNA: TGCGCCAGCAGCTTGCGGCAGGGAATCGATGAGCAGTTCTTC. Full variable domain (rest looked up from reference TRBV5-1 and TRBJ2-1): KAGVTQTPRYLIKTRGQQVTLSCSPISGHRSVSWYQQTPGQGLQFLFEYFSETQRNKGNFPGRFSGRQFSNSRSEMNVSTLELGDSALYLCASSLRQGIDEQFFGPGTRLTVL.

J is TRBJ1-3 and V is TRBV12-3 or TRBV12-4; a possible D gene is TRBD1 (5 bases). The length of the CDR3 is 14 residues. V lost 3 bases to trimming and J lost 2 bases, with 8 bases between them. CDR3 loop: CASSFDSTGNTIYF. For the CDR3, the DNA is TGTGCCAGCAGTTTCGACAGCACTGGAAACACCATATATTTT.

The chain uses TRBV28 and TRBJ2-7; 7 bases map to TRBD1. The CDR3 spans 15 residues. The V and J ends lost 0 bases and 4 bases, in that order; junction bases with no gene match: 6. Germline V gene lookup returns CDR1 MDHEN and CDR2 SYDVKM. CDR3 DNA: TGTGCCAGCAGTTTATGGCCGGGACAGTTATACGAGCAGTACTTC. Translating gives CASSLWPGQLYEQYF.

In this sample, this clonotype turned up a few times. This sequence joins TRBV12-3 or TRBV12-4 and TRBJ2-3; 7 bases match TRBD2. There are 17 residues in the CDR3. Losses at the gene ends were 8 bases for V and 1 base for J; bases not matched to a gene: 15. The CDR3 DNA reads TGTGCCAGCTCAAGCCCCAACATGGCGGGGGGCACAGATACGCAGTATTTT. Translation: CASSSPNMAGGTDTQYF.

This clonotype was picked up a small number of times. This chain connects TRBV7-9 to TRBJ1-5; D may be TRBD1 (6 bases). Trimming stripped 1 base from V and 7 bases from J, with 14 bases between. This CDR3 spans 15 amino acids. Germline CDR1 is SEHNR and CDR2 is FQNEAQ (reference sequence). The CDR3 spells CASSLDREAWQPQHF. CDR3 DNA: TGTGCCAGCAGCTTAGACAGGGAAGCTTGGCAGCCCCAGCATTTT.

Only a few counts were recorded for this clonotype. The chain recombines TRBV9 with TRBJ2-1; 11 bases match TRBD1. CDR1 and CDR2 (germline): SGDLS, YYNGEE. This CDR3 has 15 residues. V was clipped by 4 bases and J by 8 bases; unmatched bases: 8. The CDR3 nucleotides read TGTGCCAGCAGCCCCCGGGACAGGGGGTACGATGAGCAGTTCTTC. Protein sequence: CASSPRDRGYDEQFF.

The V and J genes are TRBV28 and TRBJ2-1; TRBD1 matches 7 bases. With V trimmed by 6 bases and J by 1 base, 18 bases remained unmatched. This CDR3 is 19 amino acids long. CDR1 is MDHEN and CDR2 is SYDVKM in the germline V gene. The CDR3 DNA reads as TGTGCCAGCAGCCGGTCCTTTATAATTACAGGGGTTTCCTACAATGAGCAGTTCTTC. Translation: CASSRSFIITGVSYNEQFF.

This clonotype was counted between two and nine times. The rearrangement uses TRBV18 and TRBJ2-7; possible D gene TRBD1, 5 bases. V gave up 5 bases and J gave up 3 bases, with 14 bases separating them. The CDR3 is 14 residues long. Germline assignment: CDR1 KGHSH and CDR2 LQKENI. This chain's CDR3 is CASSEGVTLYEQYF. The CDR3 DNA follows: TGTGCCAGCTCAGAAGGGGTTACCCTCTACGAGCAGTACTTC.

A few counts support this clonotype. V is TRBV6-6 and J is TRBJ2-5; D unresolved. Trimming took 0 bases from V and 1 from J, leaving 3 bases between them. CDR3 size: 13 residues. Germline loops: CDR1 MNHNY, CDR2 SVGAGI (reference sequence). CDR3 DNA: TGTGCCAGCAGTTACTCGTCCCAAGAGACCCAGTACTTC. It encodes CASSYSSQETQYF.

This clonotype was picked up a small number of times. This chain uses TRBV11-2 with TRBJ2-5, with TRBD2 identical over 7 bases. The CDR3 length is 14 residues. V was pared by 4 bases and J by 4 bases, with 6 bases of the junction left unmatched. Per the germline V gene, CDR1 is SGHAT and CDR2 is FQNNGV. CDR3 coding DNA: TGTGCCAGCAGCTCCCCGTGGGGGGGAGAGACCCAGTACTTC. Translating gives CASSSPWGGETQYF.

The chain is built from TRBV20-1 and TRBJ1-5; D remains ambiguous. Trimming removed 3 bases from V and 0 bases from J, with 9 bases in between. Per the germline V gene, CDR1 is DFQATT and CDR2 is SNEGSKA (reference sequence). The CDR3 sequence is 14 residues long. The CDR3 sequence is CSASGPYSNQPQHF. The CDR3 DNA follows: TGCAGTGCTAGTGGTCCTTATAGCAATCAGCCCCAGCATTTT.

This clonotype was seen repeatedly, ten times or more. The chain has TRBV6-1 and TRBJ2-5; 9 bases align to TRBD2. Trimming at V came to 6 bases and at J to 4 bases, leaving 9 bases not matched to a gene. Germline-derived CDR1 and CDR2 are MNHNS and SASEGT. The length of the CDR3 is 15 residues. In nucleotides, the CDR3 is TGTGCCAGCAGCCCCAGCGGGGGGCCGGGAGAGACCCAGTACTTC. This codes for CASSPSGGPGETQYF.

V is TRBV6-2 or TRBV6-3 and J is TRBJ2-1; D not resolved. Trimming removed 6 bases at V and 0 bases at J, with 9 bases between. Germline CDR1 is MNHEY and CDR2 is SVGEGT. This CDR3 region has 14 residues. For the CDR3, the DNA is TGTGCCAGCAGCCAGTATAGCTCCTACAATGAGCAGTTCTTC. It encodes CASSQYSSYNEQFF.

The CDR3 bases are TGTGCCAGCAGTCCGGGGATGGAAAGCTTGAACACTGAAGCTTTCTTT. Translating gives CASSPGMESLNTEAFF. The chain links TRBV6-1 to TRBJ1-1; no firm D call. Per the germline V gene, CDR1 is MNHNS and CDR2 is SASEGT. The CDR3 covers 16 residues. Trimming took 5 bases from V and 0 from J, leaving 16 bases between them.

This clonotype was observed a handful of times. The V gene is TRBV12-3 or TRBV12-4, the J gene TRBJ2-2, with 9 nucleotides matching TRBD1. This CDR3 has 15 amino acids. Trimming cost V 7 bases and J 4 bases; bases outside gene matches: 7. CDR3 in DNA: TGTGCCAGCATTACAGGGGGCTATGGCACCGGGGAGCTGTTTTTT. This translates into CASITGGYGTGELFF.

This chain joins TRBV11-3 and TRBJ1-5; D not certain. V gave up 1 base and J gave up 1 base, with 8 bases separating them. Germline assignment: CDR1 SGHNT and CDR2 YENEEA. The CDR3 covers 15 residues. The CDR3 protein is CASSLVTESNQPQHF. The CDR3 DNA is TGTGCCAGCAGCTTAGTTACAGAGAGCAATCAGCCCCAGCATTTT.

The chain employs TRBV7-3 and TRBJ2-1; D gene uncertain. CDR3 length: 16 residues. Germline lookup yields CDR1 SGHTA and CDR2 FQGTGA. Trimming cost V 2 bases and J 2 bases, with 13 bases left between them. This CDR3 is CASSLGATYPYNEQFF. CDR3 sequence (DNA): TGTGCCAGCAGCTTAGGCGCGACATATCCCTACAATGAGCAGTTCTTC. Full variable domain (missing parts from reference TRBV7-3 and TRBJ2-1): GAGVSQTPSNKVTEKGKYVELRCDPISGHTALYWYRQSLGQGPEFLIYFQGTGAADDSGLPNDRFFAVRPEGSVSTLKIQRTERGDSAVYLCASSLGATYPYNEQFFGPGTRLTVL.

This clonotype was found a few times. V is TRBV6-5 and J is TRBJ1-5; D is undetermined. This CDR3 region has 15 residues. CDR1 and CDR2 (germline): MNHEY, SVGAGI. V dropped 0 bases and J dropped 4 bases, with 10 bases sitting between them. The CDR3 is CASSYSAAENQPQHF. DNA of the CDR3: TGTGCCAGCAGTTACTCGGCGGCAGAGAATCAGCCCCAGCATTTT.

The chain links TRBV28 to TRBJ2-7; D may match TRBD1 or TRBD2 (7 bases each). The CDR3 has 14 amino acids. V lost 10 bases, J lost 5 bases, and 21 bases lay in between. The germline gives CDR1 MDHEN, CDR2 SYDVKM. CDR3 loop: CATNRQGGGDEQYF. The CDR3 nucleotides are TGTGCCACCAACCGACAGGGAGGGGGGGACGAGCAGTACTTC.

This clonotype was seen only a few times. The V gene is TRBV14, the J gene TRBJ2-5; D is possibly TRBD1 (6 bases). V was trimmed by 1 base and J by 3 bases, leaving 15 bases between them. Germline V gene lookup returns CDR1 SGHDN and CDR2 FVKESK. CDR3 length: 16 amino acids. CDR3 protein: CASSQVLDRGKETQYF. In DNA form, the CDR3 reads TGTGCCAGCAGCCAAGTTTTGGACAGAGGAAAAGAGACCCAGTACTTC.

This clonotype has ten or more counts. The rearrangement links TRBV27 to TRBJ2-2; TRBD2 matches at 7 bases. The CDR3 extends over 18 amino acids. J lost 0 bases, V lost 5 bases, and 12 bases had no gene match. Germline V gene data show CDR1 as MNHEY and CDR2 as SMNVEV (reference sequence). CDR3 DNA: TGTGCCAGCAGTCGACAGTACCTAGCGGCCTCGAACACCGGGGAGCTGTTTTTT. Its translation: CASSRQYLAASNTGELFF.

The V and J genes are TRBV10-1 and TRBJ2-3; TRBD1 aligns across 9 bases. The CDR3 length is 16 residues. Germline V gene sequence: CDR1 WNHNN, CDR2 SYGVQD (reference sequence). The J segment lost 2 bases and the V segment lost 5 bases, leaving 8 bases of the junction unmatched. The CDR3 DNA follows: TGCGCCAGCAGTCCCGGGACAGGGATGGACACAGATACGCAGTATTTT. Amino acids: CASSPGTGMDTDTQYF.

The chain employs TRBV12-3 or TRBV12-4 and TRBJ2-3, with 10 bases matching TRBD2. V dropped 6 bases and J dropped 6; count of bases not matched to a gene: 9. This CDR3 spans 15 amino acids. The CDR3 loop is CASSGLAGEVDTQYF. The CDR3 nucleotides are TGTGCCAGCAGCGGGCTAGCGGGGGAGGTGGATACGCAGTATTTT.

The rearrangement joins TRBV27 to TRBJ1-2, with 8 bases matching TRBD1. Germline V gives CDR1 MNHEY, CDR2 SMNVEV (reference sequence). This CDR3 has 15 amino acids. The ends lost 3 bases at V and 4 bases at J; junction bases unmatched: 7. The CDR3 spells CASSFSGGAGYGYTF. In nucleotides, the CDR3 is TGTGCCAGCAGTTTTTCAGGGGGCGCGGGCTATGGCTACACCTTC.

This clonotype was counted ten times or more. The chain couples TRBV29-1 to TRBJ1-1, with D perhaps TRBD1 (6 bases). The CDR3 runs 13 residues. The germline V gene encodes CDR1 SQVTM and CDR2 ANQGSEA. Trimming removed 6 bases at V and 1 base at J, with 12 bases between. CDR3 in amino acids: CSVDRTANTEAFF. CDR3 sequence (DNA): TGCAGCGTCGATCGGACAGCGAACACTGAAGCTTTCTTT.